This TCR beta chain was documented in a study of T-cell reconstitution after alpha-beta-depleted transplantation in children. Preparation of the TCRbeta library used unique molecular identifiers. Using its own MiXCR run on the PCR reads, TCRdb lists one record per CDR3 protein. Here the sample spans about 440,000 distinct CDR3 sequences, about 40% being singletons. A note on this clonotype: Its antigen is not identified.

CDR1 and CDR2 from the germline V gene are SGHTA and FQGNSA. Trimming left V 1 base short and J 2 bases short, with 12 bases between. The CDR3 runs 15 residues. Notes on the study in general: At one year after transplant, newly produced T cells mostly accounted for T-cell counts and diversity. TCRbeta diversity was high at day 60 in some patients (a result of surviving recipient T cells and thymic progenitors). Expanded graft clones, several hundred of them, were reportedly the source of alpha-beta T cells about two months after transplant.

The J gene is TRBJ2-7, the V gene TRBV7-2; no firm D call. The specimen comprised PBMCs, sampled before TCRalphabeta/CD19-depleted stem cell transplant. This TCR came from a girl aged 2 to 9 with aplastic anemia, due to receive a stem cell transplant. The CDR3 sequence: CASSLVGGDAYEQYF. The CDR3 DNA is TGTGCCAGCAGCTTAGTCGGTGGGGATGCCTACGAGCAGTACTTC.